Listed below are T cell receptor beta chains from one sample, sequenced in a study of identical twins. MiXCR was run by TCRdb on the 5' RACE reads, yielding one entry per CDR3 protein. The data hold hundreds of thousands of distinct CDR3 sequences, with 6.1% observed a single time. Source material: naive T cells sorted from blood. The source is a man between 18 and 35 years old in good health. The CDR3 runs from the conserved cysteine through the conserved F or W. The D gene is left open where the match is weak. For some rows the clone size is stated as once, few or many, or as a class when expanded; others skip it.

v_gene: TRBV6-2/TRBV6-3; j_gene: TRBJ1-5; abundance: .; d_gene: .; CDR3aa: CASQEGGLNQPQHF; CDR3nt: TGTGCCAGCCAAGAAGGGGGTCTCAATCAGCCCCAGCATTTT
v_gene: TRBV20-1; j_gene: TRBJ2-1; abundance: few; d_gene: TRBD2; CDR3aa: CSASPGTSNYNEQFF; CDR3nt: TGCAGTGCTAGTCCCGGGACTAGTAACTACAATGAGCAGTTCTTC
v_gene: TRBV6-5; j_gene: TRBJ1-2; abundance: many; d_gene: TRBD1; CDR3aa: CASSSQGATVYGYTF; CDR3nt: TGTGCCAGCAGTTCTCAGGGGGCGACGGTCTATGGCTACACCTTC
v_gene: TRBV25-1; j_gene: TRBJ1-2; abundance: .; d_gene: .; CDR3aa: CASRFGGEGYTF; CDR3nt: TGTGCCAGCAGATTTGGAGGGGAGGGCTACACCTTC
v_gene: TRBV3-1; j_gene: TRBJ2-1; abundance: many; d_gene: TRBD2; CDR3aa: CASSRNTPLAGVRNEQFF; CDR3nt: TGTGCCAGCAGCCGGAACACTCCGCTAGCGGGAGTGAGGAATGAGCAGTTCTTC
v_gene: TRBV20-1; j_gene: TRBJ1-1; abundance: many; d_gene: .; CDR3aa: CSHPTRGTTFF; CDR3nt: TGCAGCCATCCGACCCGGGGGACGACTTTCTTT
v_gene: TRBV7-3; j_gene: TRBJ2-5; abundance: many; d_gene: .; CDR3aa: CASSLRAGDQETQYF; CDR3nt: TGTGCCAGCAGCTTAAGGGCAGGAGACCAAGAGACCCAGTACTTC
v_gene: TRBV3-1; j_gene: TRBJ2-1; abundance: many; d_gene: TRBD2; CDR3aa: CASSYYGLASNEQFF; CDR3nt: TGTGCCAGCAGCTATTATGGACTAGCGAGCAATGAGCAGTTCTTC
v_gene: TRBV5-1; j_gene: TRBJ2-5; abundance: .; d_gene: TRBD1; CDR3aa: CASSLEFRGRGETQYF; CDR3nt: TGCGCCAGCAGCTTGGAGTTCAGGGGGCGAGGAGAGACCCAGTACTTC
v_gene: TRBV20-1; j_gene: TRBJ2-7; abundance: few; d_gene: TRBD2; CDR3aa: CSAREIAGVYEQYF; CDR3nt: TGCAGTGCTAGAGAGATAGCGGGAGTCTACGAGCAGTACTTC
v_gene: TRBV20-1; j_gene: TRBJ2-1; abundance: .; d_gene: TRBD2; CDR3aa: CSAPAGEGRVF; CDR3nt: TGCAGTGCTCCAGCGGGAGAAGGGCGGGTCTTC
v_gene: TRBV6-1; j_gene: TRBJ1-4; abundance: few; d_gene: .; CDR3aa: CASSGRAGDNEKLFF; CDR3nt: TGTGCCAGCAGTGGAAGAGCCGGAGATAATGAAAAACTGTTTTTT
v_gene: TRBV11-2; j_gene: TRBJ2-3; abundance: few; d_gene: TRBD2; CDR3aa: CASSFRGVAGGPRADTQYF; CDR3nt: TGTGCCAGCAGCTTTCGGGGGGTAGCGGGAGGGCCTCGGGCAGATACGCAGTATTTT
v_gene: TRBV7-6; j_gene: TRBJ1-1; abundance: few; d_gene: TRBD1; CDR3aa: CASSSAQGPLGSTEAFF; CDR3nt: TGTGCCAGCAGCTCCGCACAGGGGCCTCTCGGGTCCACTGAAGCTTTCTTT
v_gene: TRBV10-3; j_gene: TRBJ2-3; abundance: many; d_gene: .; CDR3aa: CAISSGTDSTDTQYF; CDR3nt: TGTGCCATCAGTTCCGGGACCGACTCCACAGATACGCAGTATTTT
v_gene: TRBV10-3; j_gene: TRBJ2-3; abundance: many; d_gene: TRBD1; CDR3aa: CASSGTGGTDTQYF; CDR3nt: TGTGCCTCGTCCGGGACAGGGGGCACAGATACGCAGTATTTT
v_gene: TRBV6-5; j_gene: TRBJ2-2; abundance: few; d_gene: .; CDR3aa: CASSYSTRVNNGELFF; CDR3nt: TGTGCCAGCAGTTACTCGACCAGGGTGAATAACGGGGAGCTGTTTTTT
v_gene: TRBV5-1; j_gene: TRBJ2-1; abundance: .; d_gene: TRBD1; CDR3aa: CASSTDRASYNEQFF; CDR3nt: TGCGCCAGCAGCACAGACAGGGCCTCATACAATGAGCAGTTCTTC
v_gene: TRBV20-1; j_gene: TRBJ2-3; abundance: .; d_gene: TRBD2; CDR3aa: CSATPSGRAADTQYF; CDR3nt: TGCAGTGCTACTCCTAGCGGGAGGGCGGCCGATACGCAGTATTTT
v_gene: TRBV6-4; j_gene: TRBJ2-1; abundance: .; d_gene: .; CDR3aa: CASSEPFREKVGEQFF; CDR3nt: TGTGCCAGCAGTGAACCGTTCCGGGAAAAAGTAGGTGAGCAGTTCTTC
v_gene: TRBV27; j_gene: TRBJ2-7; abundance: many; d_gene: .; CDR3aa: CASSLKGAVPYEQYF; CDR3nt: TGTGCCAGCAGTTTAAAAGGTGCGGTACCCTACGAGCAGTACTTC
v_gene: TRBV14; j_gene: TRBJ2-1; abundance: few; d_gene: .; CDR3aa: CASSPYHHNEQFF; CDR3nt: TGTGCCAGCAGCCCGTACCATCACAATGAGCAGTTCTTC
v_gene: TRBV18; j_gene: TRBJ1-2; abundance: .; d_gene: .; CDR3aa: CASSDGHGYTF; CDR3nt: TGTGCCAGCTCGGATGGACATGGCTACACCTTC
v_gene: TRBV20-1; j_gene: TRBJ2-2; abundance: few; d_gene: .; CDR3aa: CSAPHGAANTGELFF; CDR3nt: TGCAGTGCTCCCCACGGGGCTGCGAACACCGGGGAGCTGTTTTTT
v_gene: TRBV29-1; j_gene: TRBJ2-1; abundance: many; d_gene: .; CDR3aa: CSVESDYNEQFF; CDR3nt: TGCAGCGTTGAGAGCGATTACAATGAGCAGTTCTTC
v_gene: TRBV10-3; j_gene: TRBJ2-1; abundance: many; d_gene: TRBD1; CDR3aa: CAISENKQGPYNEQFF; CDR3nt: TGTGCCATCAGCGAAAATAAACAGGGGCCCTACAATGAGCAGTTCTTC
v_gene: TRBV29-1; j_gene: TRBJ2-5; abundance: many; d_gene: .; CDR3aa: CSVNYGAGETQYF; CDR3nt: TGCAGCGTCAACTACGGGGCCGGAGAGACCCAGTACTTC
v_gene: TRBV7-9; j_gene: TRBJ2-1; abundance: many; d_gene: .; CDR3aa: CASSSSQGNWEQFF; CDR3nt: TGTGCCAGCAGCTCATCCCAGGGGAATTGGGAGCAGTTCTTC
v_gene: TRBV15; j_gene: TRBJ2-1; abundance: many; d_gene: .; CDR3aa: CATSRRRDNEQFF; CDR3nt: TGTGCCACCAGCCGGCGGAGGGATAATGAGCAGTTCTTC
v_gene: TRBV20-1; j_gene: TRBJ2-1; abundance: many; d_gene: TRBD2; CDR3aa: CSAPPGLAGEYNEQFF; CDR3nt: TGCAGTGCTCCACCCGGACTAGCGGGAGAATACAATGAGCAGTTCTTC
v_gene: TRBV25-1; j_gene: TRBJ2-1; abundance: .; d_gene: .; CDR3aa: CASRRRGYNEQFF; CDR3nt: TGTGCCAGCAGGCGACGGGGGTACAATGAGCAGTTCTTC
v_gene: TRBV20-1; j_gene: TRBJ1-5; abundance: few; d_gene: TRBD1; CDR3aa: CSARGQEYNQPQHF; CDR3nt: TGCAGTGCTAGGGGACAGGAATACAATCAGCCCCAGCATTTT
v_gene: TRBV4-3; j_gene: TRBJ2-2; abundance: few; d_gene: .; CDR3aa: CASSQDGGRSLYSGELFF; CDR3nt: TGCGCCAGCAGCCAAGACGGGGGGCGCAGTTTGTATTCCGGGGAGCTGTTTTTT
v_gene: TRBV10-3; j_gene: TRBJ2-3; abundance: many; d_gene: TRBD2; CDR3aa: CAISEREIRTDTQYF; CDR3nt: TGTGCCATCAGCGAGCGGGAAATTAGGACAGATACGCAGTATTTT
v_gene: TRBV20-1; j_gene: TRBJ2-1; abundance: many; d_gene: .; CDR3aa: CSARNIREQFF; CDR3nt: TGCAGTGCTAGAAACATACGGGAGCAGTTCTTC
v_gene: TRBV9; j_gene: TRBJ2-3; abundance: .; d_gene: .; CDR3aa: CASSVVYKDTQYF; CDR3nt: TGTGCCAGCAGCGTAGTTTACAAGGATACGCAGTATTTT
v_gene: TRBV6-1; j_gene: TRBJ2-7; abundance: .; d_gene: TRBD1; CDR3aa: CASRPTGEPFYEQYF; CDR3nt: TGTGCCAGCAGACCCACAGGGGAACCCTTCTACGAGCAGTACTTC
v_gene: TRBV5-1; j_gene: TRBJ2-5; abundance: few; d_gene: .; CDR3aa: CASRVGQPQETQYF; CDR3nt: TGCGCCAGCAGGGTTGGACAACCACAAGAGACCCAGTACTTC
v_gene: TRBV27; j_gene: TRBJ2-7; abundance: many; d_gene: .; CDR3aa: CASSSAGTPYEQYF; CDR3nt: TGTGCCAGCAGTTCGGCCGGGACTCCCTACGAGCAGTACTTC
v_gene: TRBV6-1; j_gene: TRBJ1-5; abundance: many; d_gene: .; CDR3aa: CASSPVRGSNQPQHF; CDR3nt: TGTGCCAGCAGCCCCGTCAGGGGCAGCAATCAGCCCCAGCATTTT
v_gene: TRBV5-1; j_gene: TRBJ2-1; abundance: many; d_gene: TRBD1; CDR3aa: CASSPRTGDNEQFF; CDR3nt: TGCGCCAGCAGCCCAAGGACAGGGGACAATGAGCAGTTCTTC
v_gene: TRBV4-1; j_gene: TRBJ1-5; abundance: many; d_gene: .; CDR3aa: CASSQAKEHLSNQPQHF; CDR3nt: TGCGCCAGCAGCCAAGCGAAGGAACACCTTAGCAATCAGCCCCAGCATTTT
v_gene: TRBV6-5; j_gene: TRBJ2-5; abundance: many; d_gene: .; CDR3aa: CASGNRGQETQYF; CDR3nt: TGTGCCAGCGGTAACAGAGGTCAAGAGACCCAGTACTTC
v_gene: TRBV30; j_gene: TRBJ1-5; abundance: many; d_gene: .; CDR3aa: CAWGYSTQGLEPQHF; CDR3nt: TGTGCCTGGGGTTACTCTACGCAGGGACTAGAGCCCCAGCATTTT
v_gene: TRBV7-2; j_gene: TRBJ1-2; abundance: few; d_gene: TRBD1; CDR3aa: CASSLGGQGAGGYTF; CDR3nt: TGTGCCAGCAGCTTGGGGGGACAGGGGGCTGGAGGCTACACCTTC
v_gene: TRBV9; j_gene: TRBJ2-1; abundance: many; d_gene: .; CDR3aa: CASSVGPIPANEQFF; CDR3nt: TGTGCCAGCAGCGTAGGACCAATACCGGCAAATGAGCAGTTCTTC
v_gene: TRBV12-3/TRBV12-4; j_gene: TRBJ2-3; abundance: many; d_gene: TRBD1; CDR3aa: CASRIGGYTQYF; CDR3nt: TGTGCCAGCAGGATAGGGGGCTACACGCAGTATTTT
v_gene: TRBV5-1; j_gene: TRBJ2-5; abundance: .; d_gene: .; CDR3aa: CASSLLDRYQETQYF; CDR3nt: TGCGCCAGCAGCTTGCTAGATCGGTACCAAGAGACCCAGTACTTC
v_gene: TRBV20-1; j_gene: TRBJ2-2; abundance: .; d_gene: TRBD2; CDR3aa: CSARLAGVDTGELFF; CDR3nt: TGCAGTGCTAGACTAGCGGGAGTAGACACCGGGGAGCTGTTTTTT
v_gene: TRBV5-1; j_gene: TRBJ1-1; abundance: many; d_gene: .; CDR3aa: CASSLKLNTEAFF; CDR3nt: TGTGCCAGCAGCTTAAAACTGAACACTGAAGCTTTCTTT
v_gene: TRBV12-3/TRBV12-4; j_gene: TRBJ2-6; abundance: many; d_gene: .; CDR3aa: CASSLRDSGANVLTF; CDR3nt: TGTGCCAGCAGTTTACGAGACTCTGGGGCCAACGTCCTGACTTTC
v_gene: TRBV19; j_gene: TRBJ1-6; abundance: few; d_gene: TRBD1; CDR3aa: CASMTGNSPLHF; CDR3nt: TGTGCCAGTATGACAGGGAATTCACCCCTCCACTTT
v_gene: TRBV7-9; j_gene: TRBJ1-5; abundance: few; d_gene: .; CDR3aa: CASSLAFGTDPVQPQHF; CDR3nt: TGTGCCAGCAGCTTAGCGTTTGGGACCGACCCCGTTCAGCCCCAGCATTTT
v_gene: TRBV7-9; j_gene: TRBJ1-3; abundance: many; d_gene: TRBD1; CDR3aa: CASSMGTGGSGNTIYF; CDR3nt: TGTGCCAGCAGCATGGGGACAGGGGGATCTGGAAACACCATATATTTT
v_gene: TRBV18; j_gene: TRBJ2-7; abundance: .; d_gene: TRBD1; CDR3aa: CASSPGTGGFGEQYF; CDR3nt: TGTGCCAGCTCACCTGGGACAGGGGGCTTTGGCGAGCAGTACTTC